The clone carrying this T cell receptor (beta chain) was detected only a few times. The antigen is undetermined. Germline lookup yields CDR1 DFQATT and CDR2 SNEGSKA (reference sequence). The CDR3 spans 12 residues. Trimming removed 1 base from V and 7 bases from J, with 8 bases in between. This specimen comes from a study of T cells in Graves' hyperthyroidism and ophthalmopathy. Whole-study results and caveats: The majority of expanded thyroid clonotypes above 0.001 also appeared in blood.

Amplification of TCR beta CDR3 regions used RNA as the template. In the first-round RT-PCR of the TCR CDR3, the HTBI primer set was used. A single record per CDR3 protein comes from TCRdb applying MiXCR to the multiplex PCR reads. The sample includes some 800,000 distinct CDR3 sequences, 38% seen only once; the top ten take about 8.9%. The authors took PBMCs from 10 ml fresh peripheral blood. The genes are TRBV20-1 and TRBJ1-5; D is unclear. The clonotype comes from a man between 18 and 35 years old with Graves' hyperthyroidism. Sequenced sample: blood. The CDR3 spells CSARVGYQPQHF. The CDR3 nucleotides are TGCAGTGCTAGAGTGGGTTACCAGCCCCAGCATTTT.